The T cell receptor beta chain described here comes from a study of liver allograft versus peripheral blood T cells. Study details: Recipients' peripheral blood T cell receptor repertoires were compared with those in transplanted livers. Study-wide findings and caveats: A difference was reportedly observed between T cell receptor repertoires inside liver allografts and those in peripheral blood.

A note on this clonotype: The antigen is unknown.

CDR1 and CDR2 from the germline V gene are SEHNR and FQNEAQ (reference sequence). J lost 2 bases, V lost 0 bases, and 5 bases had no gene match. CDR3 length: 17 amino acids. TCRdb reprocessed the reads with MiXCR, giving one entry per CDR3 protein. The sample has about 10,000 distinct CDR3 sequences, approximately 20% seen once. The sequence came from a human patient who had a liver transplant. Some T cells may be the graft donor's. The genes are TRBV7-9 and TRBJ1-5; 9 nucleotides match TRBD1. CDR3 amino acids: CASSLAGTGTGNQPQHF. CDR3 coding DNA: TGTGCCAGCAGCTTAGCCGGGACAGGGACAGGCAATCAGCCCCAGCATTTT.